This T cell receptor (beta chain) was observed in a study of cytomegalovirus exposure and HLA in healthy donors. Study details: Previous work identified roughly 110 million unique TCR beta sequences from about 179 million T cells.

The study's findings and limits: The study found most TCR sequences rare, yet found some public TCRs in many donors. Later analysis found that TCR beta chains associated with HLA were more clonally expanded than other, equally common chains. Earlier analysis found most TCR beta V segments productive about 87% or about 30% of the time.

To note about this clone: Its specificity is not known. A read error may account for a junction end that differs from germline.

The study ran its PCR with 60 Vbeta and 13 Jbeta primers. Data came from immunoSEQ multiplex PCR; TCRdb stores just in-frame clones and leaves some out. The sample shows around 63,000 clones, around 78% of them seen only once. This CDR3 comprises 17 residues. CDR1 is SNHLY and CDR2 is FYNNEI in the germline V gene. Sequencing used PBMCs. This receptor was taken from a man aged 40-49 years in good health and CMV-seronegative. The chain employs TRBV2 and TRBJ2-2; 10 nucleotides align to TRBD2. CDR3 in amino acids: CAGRGGLAGEGIGELFF. In DNA form, the CDR3 reads TGTGCCGGCAGAGGGGGGCTAGCGGGAGAAGGGATCGGGGAGCTGTTTTTT.